One and the same sample provided the 17 T cell receptor beta chains below, sequenced in a study of cytomegalovirus exposure and HLA in healthy donors. Some clones are missing from TCRdb's copy, which holds only in-frame ones; the method was immunoSEQ multiplex PCR. The table lists roughly 50,000 clones, 93% of them singletons. Input material: PBMCs. The receptors come from a woman between 18 and 29 years old in good health and CMV-seropositive.

The chain combines TRBV6-1 with TRBJ1-1; no reliable D call. This CDR3 contains 14 residues. The germline V gene has CDR1 MNHNS and CDR2 SASEGT. V shed 3 bases and J shed 4 bases, with 12 bases lying between them. The CDR3 coding sequence is TGTGCCAGCAGTGATTGGCTAGACGGCACTGAAGCTTTCTTT. It is translated as CASSDWLDGTEAFF.

J is TRBJ1-1 and V is TRBV29-1, with D hard to call. With 4 bases removed from V and 11 bases from J, the gap between germline ends came to 17 bases. CDR1 is SQVTM and CDR2 is ANQGSEA in the germline V gene. CDR3 size: 12 residues. This chain's CDR3 is CSVARAGSGAFF. CDR3 DNA: TGCAGCGTTGCTCGAGCGGGGTCGGGCGCTTTCTTT. The full variable domain, rest sourced from reference TRBV29-1 and TRBJ1-1, is SAVISQKPSRDICQRGTSLTIQCQVDSQVTMMFWYRQQPGQSLTLIATANQGSEATYESGFVIDKFPISRPNLTFSTLTVSNMSPEDSSIYLCSVARAGSGAFFGQGTRLTVV.

The chain combines TRBV7-3 with TRBJ2-2; a possible D gene is TRBD2 (7 bases). CDR1 and CDR2 (germline): SGHTA, FQGTGA. This CDR3 contains 16 residues. Trimming took 4 bases from V and 6 from J, leaving 18 bases between them. The chain's CDR3 is CASSSSPAGASGELFF. The DNA for the CDR3 is TGTGCCAGCAGCTCTAGCCCGGCGGGGGCGTCCGGGGAGCTGTTTTTT.

V gene TRBV30 combines with J gene TRBJ2-7; 14 positions agree with TRBD2. CDR3 length: 18 amino acids. The V segment lost 0 bases and the J segment 6 bases; nucleotides outside the gene matches: 13. Germline V gene sequence: CDR1 GTSNPN, CDR2 SVGIG (reference sequence). The chain's CDR3 is CAWSVHLTSGGAGSEQYF. Written as DNA, the CDR3 is TGTGCCTGGAGTGTACATCTGACTAGCGGGGGGGCGGGGTCCGAGCAGTACTTC. Filled out from reference TRBV30 and TRBJ2-7, the complete variable domain reads SQTIHQWPATLVQPVGSPLSLECTVEGTSNPNLYWYRQAAGRGLQLLFYSVGIGQISSEVPQNLSASRPQDRQFILSSKKLLLSDSGFYLCAWSVHLTSGGAGSEQYFGPGTRLTVT.

This clone appeared a few times. This chain uses TRBV4-1 with TRBJ1-6; TRBD1 matches at 7 bases. After removal of 0 bases from V and 0 bases from J, the junction contained 17 bases not matched to a gene. This CDR3 region has 22 residues. Germline CDR1 reads MGHRA; CDR2 reads YSYEKL. In nucleotides, the CDR3 is TGCGCCAGCAGCCAAGAACCCAGGGGGTTCACGGGTCGAAGCTCCTATAATTCACCCCTCCACTTT. This encodes CASSQEPRGFTGRSSYNSPLHF.

This rearrangement joins TRBV15 to TRBJ1-2, with TRBD1 as a possible D gene (5 bases). V was pared by 3 bases and J by 4 bases, with 12 bases between. The CDR3 consists of 14 residues. The germline CDR1 and CDR2 sequences are LNHNV and YYDKDF (reference sequence). The chain's CDR3 is CATSSGIGGYGYTF. CDR3 coding DNA: TGTGCCACCAGCAGTGGGATCGGGGGCTATGGCTACACCTTC.

The V gene is TRBV18, the J gene TRBJ1-1; 7 bases fit TRBD1. Per germline, CDR1 KGHSH and CDR2 LQKENI. The CDR3 length is 16 residues. The V and J ends lost 4 bases and 0 bases, in that order; junction bases with no gene match: 8. CDR3 nucleotides: TGTGCCAGCTCACTAGTAACAGGGGCCATGAACACTGAAGCTTTCTTT. Protein product: CASSLVTGAMNTEAFF.

This chain links TRBV6-6 with TRBJ1-2, with a weak D call TRBD1 (5 bases). Trimming pared 5 bases from V and 2 bases from J, leaving 15 bases between. Germline V gives CDR1 MNHNY, CDR2 SVGAGI (reference sequence). CDR3 size: 15 residues. The CDR3 reads CASSKLDKSNYGYTF. Here the CDR3 DNA reads TGTGCCAGCAGTAAATTGGACAAATCGAACTATGGCTACACCTTC.

In its sample, this clone was seen once. CDR3 residues: CASSCLLVRADEQYF. CDR3 sequence (DNA): TGTGCCAGCAGTTGCTTACTAGTGCGGGCCGACGAGCAGTACTTC. The rearrangement uses TRBV27 and TRBJ2-7; tentative D call: TRBD2 (5 bases). This CDR3 contains 15 residues. From germline, CDR1 is MNHEY and CDR2 SMNVEV (reference sequence). Between the trimmed V and J ends, which lost 4 bases and 5 bases, there was a span of 18 bases.

The V call is TRBV29-1, the J call TRBJ1-2; no clear D gene. The germline V gene has CDR1 SQVTM and CDR2 ANQGSEA. V was pared by 3 bases and J by 2 bases, with 10 bases between. This CDR3 region has 13 residues. The CDR3 DNA sequence: TGCAGCGTTGAGCGGGATGACAACTATGGCTACACCTTC. It specifies CSVERDDNYGYTF.

The V and J genes are TRBV14 and TRBJ2-3; the D gene is possibly TRBD2 (7 bases). The length of the CDR3 is 15 residues. Germline V gene data show CDR1 as SGHDN and CDR2 as FVKESK. The V end was cut by 1 base, the J end by 2 bases, with 10 bases between. CDR3 loop: CASSQVGGATDTQYF. The CDR3 coding sequence is TGTGCCAGCAGCCAAGTGGGGGGGGCCACAGATACGCAGTATTTT.

This chain joins TRBV2 and TRBJ1-1; TRBD1 matches at 11 bases. This CDR3 is 16 amino acids long. The V gene end was trimmed by 1 base and the J gene end by 5 bases; junction bases not matched to a gene: 6. In germline, CDR1 is SNHLY, CDR2 FYNNEI. CDR3 in DNA: TGTGCCAGCAGTGAAGAGGACAGGGGGCGGAGGACTGAAGCTTTCTTT. This sequence encodes CASSEEDRGRRTEAFF.

The rearrangement links TRBV12-2 to TRBJ1-4; the table's D call TRBD1 went unverified against the DNA. TRBV12-2 has pseudogene status. The CDR3 covers 14 residues. The CDR3 bases are TGTGCAAGTCGCTTAGGGCAGGGTAATGAAAAACTGTTTTTT. Protein sequence: CASRLGQGNEKLFF.

The CDR3: CASSPGQGSGANVLTF. In DNA form, the CDR3 reads TGCGCCAGCAGCCCCGGACAGGGTTCTGGGGCCAACGTCCTGACTTTC. V and J are TRBV5-1 and TRBJ2-6; TRBD1 agrees at 8 bases. This CDR3 is built from 16 residues. With V trimmed by 4 bases and J by 1 base, 4 bases remained unmatched. Germline CDR1 reads SGHRS; CDR2 reads YFSETQ.

V gene TRBV4-1 combines with J gene TRBJ2-3; 9 nucleotides match TRBD2. J lost 0 bases, V lost 1 base, and 5 bases had no gene match. Germline values: CDR1 MGHRA, CDR2 YSYEKL. The CDR3 has 17 residues. CDR3 coding DNA: TGCGCCAGCAGCCAAGCCTTGCGGGGGGGAAGCACAGATACGCAGTATTTT. Amino acids: CASSQALRGGSTDTQYF.

The rearrangement uses TRBV2 and TRBJ2-5, with TRBD2 matching over 9 bases. Germline V gene data show CDR1 as SNHLY and CDR2 as FYNNEI. V was clipped by 5 bases and J by 5 bases; unmatched bases: 9. The length of the CDR3 is 15 residues. The CDR3 reads CASSFWGLADETQYF. Written as DNA, the CDR3 is TGTGCCAGCAGTTTTTGGGGACTAGCTGATGAGACCCAGTACTTC.

The chain has TRBV27 and TRBJ2-7, with D possibly TRBD1 on 5 matching bases. Looked up from germline, CDR1 is MNHEY and CDR2 is SMNVEV (reference sequence). The V and J ends lost 5 bases and 6 bases respectively, with 14 bases between them. The CDR3 has 13 amino acids. The CDR3 is CASSPTTTVEQYF. The CDR3 DNA reads TGTGCCAGCAGTCCGACCACGACAGTCGAGCAGTACTTC.